This T cell receptor (beta chain) was found in a study of beta chain features in type 1 diabetes. Study-wide background: Similarity in age, gender and cell yields was seen between patients and healthy donors.

Germline V gene data show CDR1 as MNHNS and CDR2 as SASEGT. The CDR3 is 15 residues long. V was trimmed by 6 bases and J by 0 bases, leaving 13 bases between them. All of the isolated RNA was reverse transcribed, so expressed TCRB transcripts were sequenced. Generated by immunoSEQ multiplex PCR, the TCRdb table keeps only in-frame clones and is missing some. The data show 250,000 to 300,000 clones, approximately 24% seen once. Study-level points and caveats: TCRB CDR3s were moderately but significantly shorter in Type 1 diabetes patients in all four CD4+ subsets. There was no resolution here of whether HLA type influences TCRB rearrangement.

With respect to this clone: Its antigen is not identified.

The clonotype comes from a woman aged 25 to 39 with type 1 diabetes. This chain connects TRBV6-1 to TRBJ2-3, with TRBD2 as a possible D gene (6 bases). The sample consisted of naive CD4+ T cells from blood. The CDR3 bases are TGTGCCAGCAGGAGCCTAAGCGGGAGCACAGATACGCAGTATTTT. This codes for CASRSLSGSTDTQYF.